The 9 T cell receptor beta chains below all came from one sample that was sequenced in a study of blood T cell repertoires in COVID-19. The table came from immunoSEQ multiplex PCR; TCRdb's copy has only in-frame clones and leaves some out. The sample has about 240,000 clones, approximately 80% seen once. Sequencing used peripheral blood. These receptors all come from an elderly woman with acute or convalescent COVID-19.

This rearrangement joins TRBV20-1 to TRBJ1-1; D perhaps matches TRBD1 (6 bases). CDR1 is DFQATT and CDR2 is SNEGSKA in the germline V gene (reference sequence). V lost 6 bases to trimming and J lost 9 bases, with 14 bases between them. The length of the CDR3 is 11 residues. This CDR3 is CSAPQGVKAFF. The CDR3 DNA reads TGCAGTGCCCCACAGGGTGTGAAAGCTTTCTTT.

The chain employs TRBV28 and TRBJ2-1; 9 bases align to TRBD1. Germline CDR1 and CDR2: MDHEN and SYDVKM. The CDR3 spans 16 residues. After removal of 0 bases from V and 0 bases from J, the junction contained 0 bases not matched to a gene. In nucleotides, the CDR3 is TGTGCCAGCAGTTTATGGACAGGGGGCTCCTACAATGAGCAGTTCTTC. This codes for CASSLWTGGSYNEQFF.

The chain combines TRBV18 with TRBJ2-1; possible D gene TRBD2, 5 bases. Deletions cut 4 bases from V and 10 bases from J, with 17 bases between. The germline gives CDR1 KGHSH, CDR2 LQKENI. There are 14 residues in the CDR3. CDR3: CASSLPQYGGEQFF. In DNA, the CDR3 is TGTGCCAGCTCACTCCCTCAGTACGGCGGGGAGCAGTTCTTC.

The chain has TRBV9 and TRBJ2-3; tentative D call: TRBD2 (6 bases). Trimming took off 1 base at V and 0 bases at J, with 6 bases between the two ends. The germline V gene encodes CDR1 SGDLS and CDR2 YYNGEE. This CDR3 comprises 14 residues. The CDR3 protein is CASSVLASTDTQYF. The CDR3 coding sequence is TGTGCCAGCAGCGTACTAGCGAGCACAGATACGCAGTATTTT.

This chain connects TRBV9 to TRBJ1-6; TRBD1 might be the D (5 bases). Trimming left V 0 bases short and J 6 bases short, with 10 bases between. Looked up from germline, CDR1 is SGDLS and CDR2 is YYNGEE. This CDR3 region has 15 residues. The CDR3 spells CASSVEPTVNSPLHF. The CDR3 DNA reads as TGTGCCAGCAGCGTAGAACCGACAGTTAATTCACCCCTCCACTTT.

This clone was detected once. The chain carries TRBV5-1 and TRBJ1-4, with TRBD1 matching over 8 bases. The junction had 2 bases not matched to a gene; V was cut back by 1 base and J by 6 bases. The CDR3 has 14 amino acids. The germline V gene has CDR1 SGHRS and CDR2 YFSETQ. The CDR3 bases are TGCGCCAGCAGCTTGTCGGGACAGGATGAAAAACTGTTTTTT. Protein sequence: CASSLSGQDEKLFF. Filled out from reference TRBV5-1 and TRBJ1-4, the complete variable domain reads KAGVTQTPRYLIKTRGQQVTLSCSPISGHRSVSWYQQTPGQGLQFLFEYFSETQRNKGNFPGRFSGRQFSNSRSEMNVSTLELGDSALYLCASSLSGQDEKLFFGSGTQLSVL.

CDR3 DNA: TGTGCCAGCACGGGAACAGGGCTTGGCTATGGCTACACCTTC. Amino acid sequence: CASTGTGLGYGYTF. V and J are TRBV21-1 and TRBJ1-2; the table's D call TRBD1 went unverified against the DNA. TRBV21-1 constitutes a pseudogene. This CDR3 region has 14 residues.

This clone was counted between two and nine times. The V and J genes are TRBV9 and TRBJ2-2; 11 bases are a match to TRBD2. V trimming: 4 bases; J trimming: 0 bases; junction bases outside the gene matches: 8. Germline V gene data show CDR1 as SGDLS and CDR2 as YYNGEE. The CDR3 is 18 amino acids. CDR3 loop: CASSPGLAGSTNTGELFF. The CDR3 coding sequence is TGTGCCAGCAGCCCCGGACTAGCGGGCTCCACGAACACCGGGGAGCTGTTTTTT. The complete variable domain, with remaining parts taken from reference TRBV9 and TRBJ2-2, reads DSGVTQTPKHLITATGQRVTLRCSPRSGDLSVYWYQQSLDQGLQFLIQYYNGEERAKGNILERFSAQQFPDLHSELNLSSLELGDSALYFCASSPGLAGSTNTGELFFGEGSRLTVL.

The chain joins TRBV9 to TRBJ2-1; possibly TRBD2 for D (6 bases). Per germline, CDR1 SGDLS and CDR2 YYNGEE. V lost 6 bases, J lost 0 bases, and 16 bases lay in between. The CDR3 runs to 16 residues. In nucleotides, the CDR3 is TGTGCCAGCACCAAAAGGGACTCGAGCTCCTACAATGAGCAGTTCTTC. It translates to CASTKRDSSSYNEQFF.